Listed below are T cell receptor beta chains from one sample, sequenced in a study of cytomegalovirus exposure and HLA in healthy donors. The table came from immunoSEQ multiplex PCR; TCRdb's copy has only in-frame clones and leaves some out. The table shows 150,000 or so clones, with 65% to 85% occurring only once. The material sequenced was PBMCs. All receptors come from a male donor in good health and CMV-seropositive. CDR3s include the opening cysteine and the closing phenylalanine or tryptophan. The D gene is left open where the match is weak. For some rows the clone size is stated as once, few or many, or as a class when expanded; others skip it.

TRBV7-9	.	.	TRBJ2-2	TGTGCCAGCAGCACCGGGACAGCGGGTGGGCTGTTTTTT	CASSTGTAGGLFF
TRBV4-1	.	once	TRBJ1-6	TGCGCCAGCAGCCAAGAATGGAGCTCCTATAATTCACCCCTCCACTTT	CASSQEWSSYNSPLHF
TRBV27	.	.	TRBJ1-5	TGTGCCAGCAGGACCCAGGGGCAGCCCCAGCATTTT	CASRTQGQPQHF
TRBV19	TRBD2	.	TRBJ2-7	TGTGCCAGTAGTATAGAGACTAGCGGGAGGGCCTCGTACGAGCAGTACTTC	CASSIETSGRASYEQYF
TRBV5-1	.	.	TRBJ2-1	TGCGCCAGCAGCTCCGGCGGGGGCCCAAATGAGCAGTTCTTC	CASSSGGGPNEQFF
TRBV4-2	TRBD2	.	TRBJ2-3	TGTGCCAGCTCTAGCGGATACTTCACAGATACGCAGTATTTT	CASSSGYFTDTQYF
TRBV7-9	TRBD2	.	TRBJ2-5	TGTGCCAGCAGCTTTAGCGGGAGAAAAGAGACCCAGTACTTC	CASSFSGRKETQYF
TRBV5-1	.	few	TRBJ2-3	TGCGCCAGCAGCAGAGGTAGATCTCCAGATACGCAGTATTTT	CASSRGRSPDTQYF
TRBV9	TRBD1	.	TRBJ1-4	TGTGCCAGCAGTCTTGACAGGGGCTCAACTAATGAAAAACTGTTTTTT	CASSLDRGSTNEKLFF
TRBV5-1	TRBD1	.	TRBJ2-7	TGCGCCAGCAGCCTGGACAGGGGGTTGGACGAGCAGTACTTC	CASSLDRGLDEQYF
TRBV28	TRBD2	.	TRBJ2-1	TGTGCCAGCAGTGCCCCCACTAGCGGGAGGGTCAATGAGCAGTTCTTC	CASSAPTSGRVNEQFF
TRBV14	TRBD1	.	TRBJ2-1	TGTGCCAGCGGACGACTACGAACAGGGGGCGCCGGCAATGAGCAGTTCTTC	CASGRLRTGGAGNEQFF
TRBV6-1	.	.	TRBJ1-1	TGTGCCAGCAGGTCTAACAGGGTTGGGTCGGCTGAAGCTTTCTTT	CASRSNRVGSAEAFF
TRBV7-2	TRBD1	.	TRBJ2-7	TGTGCCAGCAGCCCCAGAATATTGGGGACAGGGGGATACGAGCAGTACTTC	CASSPRILGTGGYEQYF
TRBV28	TRBD2	.	TRBJ2-7	TGTGCCAGCAGCCGCCGACTAGCGGGGACCTACGAGCAGTACTTC	CASSRRLAGTYEQYF
TRBV15	.	.	TRBJ1-2	TGTGCCACCAGCATCGTTACAGCTATTAACTATGGCTACACCTTC	CATSIVTAINYGYTF
TRBV11-3	.	.	TRBJ2-5	TGTGCCAGCGGAAGGGGAGAGACCCAGTACTTC	CASGRGETQYF
TRBV28	.	.	TRBJ2-3	TGTGCCAGCAGTTCCCCCCCCGTGGATACGCAGTATTTT	CASSSPPVDTQYF
TRBV6-5	TRBD1	once	TRBJ1-5	TGTGCCAGCAGTTACTCAGGGACAGGGTCTCAGCCCCAGCATTTT	CASSYSGTGSQPQHF
TRBV15	.	.	TRBJ1-2	TGTGCCACCAGCAGAGATGAGACAATTTTATATGGCTACACCTTC	CATSRDETILYGYTF
TRBV28	.	.	TRBJ1-5	TGTGCCAGCAGTTTGGTATCCGGGGATCAGCCCCAGCATTTT	CASSLVSGDQPQHF
TRBV10-3	TRBD1	.	TRBJ2-7	TGTGCCATCAAGCGGGGACAGGGGGCTGGTGAGCAGTACTTC	CAIKRGQGAGEQYF
TRBV4-1	TRBD1	few	TRBJ2-7	TGCGCCAGCAGCCAAGAGTCGACAGGGACAGCCTACGAGCAGTACTTC	CASSQESTGTAYEQYF
TRBV13	.	.	TRBJ1-1	TGTGCCAGCAGCTTAGGCCTGCCGGGGTCGGGCACTGAAGCTTTCTTT	CASSLGLPGSGTEAFF
TRBV7-9	.	.	TRBJ2-5	TGTGCCAGCAGCAAGACAGGATTCCAAGAGACCCAGTACTTC	CASSKTGFQETQYF
TRBV7-9	.	few	TRBJ2-7	TGTGCCAGCAGCCGAGCCTATTACGAGCAGTACTTC	CASSRAYYEQYF
TRBV27	TRBD2	once	TRBJ2-7	TGTGCCAGCAGTAGGCGGGGGTACGAGCAGTACTTC	CASSRRGYEQYF
TRBV9	.	.	TRBJ2-5	TGTGCCAGCAGCGTAACGTCAGCAGGGGCAACCCCAGGGACCCAGTACTTC	CASSVTSAGATPGTQYF
TRBV6-1	.	.	TRBJ1-2	TGTGCCAGCAGTGCGAATCAGGGGATCGATGGCTACACCTTC	CASSANQGIDGYTF
TRBV7-9	TRBD1	.	TRBJ2-6	TGTTCCAGCAGACCTCAAACAGGGGTCGGGGCCAACGTCCTGACTTTC	CSSRPQTGVGANVLTF
TRBV5-1	TRBD2	few	TRBJ2-5	TGCGCCAGCAGCCCGGCCGGGACTAGCGGACAAGAGACCCAGTACTTC	CASSPAGTSGQETQYF
TRBV2	.	.	TRBJ2-7	TGTGCCACGACCGGGACGGGGGACTACGAGCAGTACTTC	CATTGTGDYEQYF
TRBV2	TRBD1	.	TRBJ1-1	TGTGCCAGCAGTGTGGGACAGGCAGCTATCACTGAAGCTTTCTTT	CASSVGQAAITEAFF
TRBV30	TRBD2	.	TRBJ2-1	TGTGCCTGGAGTCCTCAAGCCATACTAGCGGGAGCTGCTGAGCAGTTCTTC	CAWSPQAILAGAAEQFF
TRBV6-5	.	.	TRBJ1-1	TGTGCCAGCAGTTACGAGGACAAAGCTGAAGCTTTCTTT	CASSYEDKAEAFF
TRBV5-6	TRBD1	.	TRBJ2-1	TGTGCCAGCAGCTTGGCAGGACAGGGGGTCCATGAGCAGTTCTTC	CASSLAGQGVHEQFF
TRBV5-1	TRBD1	.	TRBJ2-5	TGCGCCAGCAGCTCGACAGGGGGTGCCCTCCAAGAGACCCAGTACTTC	CASSSTGGALQETQYF
TRBV9	.	.	TRBJ2-7	TGTGCCAGCAGCGTAGAACTATTCTCCTACGAGCAGTACTTC	CASSVELFSYEQYF